Below, 27 T cell receptor beta chains from the same sample are listed, as sequenced in a study of molecular identifiers for immune sequencing clone quantification. TCRdb independently ran MiXCR on the PCR reads; one entry per CDR3 protein. The sample holds some 590,000 distinct CDR3 sequences, 25% seen once. Sequenced sample: naive CD8+ T cells from blood, with Jurkat cell RNA spiked in. Subset denoted: FACS-sorted CD8+CD4-CCR7+CD45RA+ naive T cells. The receptor source for this set is a human donor in good health. Some libraries in this study had Jurkat cell RNA spiked in.

This clonotype was counted ten times or more. The chain has TRBV12-3 or TRBV12-4 and TRBJ2-2, with 10 bases lining up with TRBD1. CDR3 size: 14 residues. Losses at the gene ends were 8 bases for V and 6 bases for J; bases not matched to a gene: 6. The CDR3 loop reads CASSGQGMAGELFF. The CDR3 nucleotides read TGTGCCAGCTCGGGACAGGGGATGGCCGGGGAGCTGTTTTTT.

In its sample, this clonotype was seen many times. J is TRBJ1-4 and V is TRBV14, with D perhaps TRBD1 (5 bases). The CDR3 contains 18 residues. Germline loops: CDR1 SGHDN, CDR2 FVKESK. V gave up 0 bases and J gave up 0 bases, with 14 bases separating them. The CDR3 region is CASSQDPMRGATNEKLFF. DNA for the CDR3: TGTGCCAGCAGCCAAGATCCGATGCGAGGGGCAACTAATGAAAAACTGTTTTTT.

V usage is TRBV27 and J usage is TRBJ2-7; 7 positions match TRBD1. Germline lookup yields CDR1 MNHEY and CDR2 SMNVEV (reference sequence). The CDR3 is 15 residues long. V shed 3 bases and J 0 bases; nucleotides not matched to a gene: 5. The CDR3 DNA reads as TGTGCCAGCAGTTTGAAAGGACAGGCCTCCTACGAGCAGTACTTC. It translates to CASSLKGQASYEQYF.

As regards this clonotype: It may be a read error: a sequence one base away is much more abundant. This chain connects TRBV4-1 to TRBJ1-2, with D perhaps matching TRBD1 (6 bases). Germline loops: CDR1 MGHRA, CDR2 YSYEKL. Trimming took 1 base from V and 12 from J, leaving 21 bases between them. The CDR3 length is 15 residues. The CDR3 DNA reads as TGCGCCAGCAGCCAAGTAGGGGCCGGAGACGGGGGCCACACCTTC. Translated, it gives CASSQVGAGDGGHTF.

This chain uses TRBV20-1 with TRBJ1-5; 7 positions agree with TRBD1. The V gene's germline CDR1 is DFQATT and CDR2 SNEGSKA (reference sequence). Trimming cost V 2 bases and J 0 bases; bases outside gene matches: 16. The CDR3 runs 19 residues. The CDR3 reads CSARRAGTVDPRSNQPQHF. Written as DNA, the CDR3 is TGCAGTGCTAGACGGGCCGGGACAGTCGACCCCCGTAGCAATCAGCCCCAGCATTTT.

This clonotype was counted ten times or more. The chain employs TRBV4-3 and TRBJ1-1; no clear D. CDR3 length: 13 amino acids. Looked up from germline, CDR1 is LGHNA and CDR2 is YSLEER. V was trimmed by 3 bases and J by 3 bases, leaving 8 bases between them. The CDR3 loop is CASSQEQHTEAFF. CDR3 bases: TGCGCCAGCAGCCAGGAACAGCACACTGAAGCTTTCTTT.

The rearrangement uses TRBV7-9 and TRBJ2-7; D may be TRBD2 (5 bases). The germline gives CDR1 SEHNR, CDR2 FQNEAQ (reference sequence). The CDR3 sequence is 14 residues long. V lost 7 bases to trimming and J lost 6 bases, with 19 bases between them. CDR3 bases: TGTGCCAGCAATTCTAGCAGACGCGCATCCGAGCAGTACTTC. It yields the protein CASNSSRRASEQYF.

This chain connects TRBV12-3 or TRBV12-4 to TRBJ1-1; 8 bases map to TRBD1. V shed 4 bases and J 5 bases; nucleotides not matched to a gene: 6. The CDR3 runs 14 residues. The CDR3 here is CASSSGQVRTEAFF. In DNA, the CDR3 is TGTGCCAGCAGTTCGGGACAGGTGAGGACTGAAGCTTTCTTT.

This clonotype was picked up many times. This CDR3 reads CASRDWNQPQHF. CDR3 in DNA: TGCGCCAGCAGGGATTGGAATCAGCCCCAGCATTTT. V gene TRBV10-2 combines with J gene TRBJ1-5; D gene ambiguous. Germline lookup yields CDR1 WSHSY and CDR2 SAAADI. V shed 6 bases and J shed 4 bases, with 7 bases lying between them. The CDR3 extends over 12 amino acids.

This clonotype was seen only once. A much larger clone lies a single base off, so this may be a read error. The CDR3 end shows no conserved phenylalanine or tryptophan, and so a read error is likely. The chain employs TRBV4-1 and TRBJ2-7; D possibly matches TRBD1 or TRBD2 (7 bases each). The CDR3 has 15 residues. Deletions cut 0 bases from V and 4 bases from J, with 13 bases between. Germline V gene data show CDR1 as MGHRA and CDR2 as YSYEKL. CDR3 in amino acids: CASSQEPGGGYEQYS. The DNA for the CDR3 is TGCGCCAGCAGCCAAGAGCCAGGGGGAGGGTACGAGCAGTACTCC.

Ten or more counts support this clonotype. The chain employs TRBV6-5 and TRBJ1-1; possible D gene TRBD1, 5 bases. The V end was cut by 5 bases, the J end by 6 bases, with 22 bases between. This CDR3 spans 16 amino acids. Germline-derived CDR1 and CDR2 are MNHEY and SVGAGI. CDR3 sequence: CASSPILGVPDAEAFF. CDR3 bases: TGTGCCAGCAGTCCGATCCTGGGGGTCCCAGACGCTGAAGCTTTCTTT.

Comment on this clonotype: One end of the junction does not line up with germline, which may come from a read error. V usage is TRBV7-2 and J usage is TRBJ1-1; no firm D call. From germline, CDR1 is SGHTA and CDR2 FQGNSA. This CDR3 is 14 amino acids long. The CDR3 DNA sequence: TGTGCCAGCAGCTTCGGACTGGGAGGCACTGAAGCTTCCTTT. It yields the protein CASSFGLGGTEASF.

This clonotype has a handful of counts. The chain carries TRBV6-1 and TRBJ2-3; D may be TRBD1 or TRBD2 (6 bases each). CDR1 and CDR2 from the germline V gene are MNHNS and SASEGT. Trimming took off 7 bases at V and 6 bases at J, with 20 bases between the two ends. This CDR3 has 15 residues. The CDR3 DNA follows: TGTGCCAGCACCCTCAGGTGGGGGGCGAAGGATACGCAGTATTTT. Residues: CASTLRWGAKDTQYF.

Concerning this clonotype itself: At one end, the junction sequence differs from germline, possibly due to a read error. The chain employs TRBV5-5 and TRBJ1-1; D gene unclear. Germline V gene data show CDR1 as SGHKS and CDR2 as YYEKEE (reference sequence). The CDR3 is made up of 13 amino acids. CDR3 amino acids: CASSFGANTGAFF. The CDR3 DNA reads TGTGCCAGCAGCTTCGGAGCGAACACTGGAGCTTTCTTT.

As to this clonotype: A much larger clone is a single base away; this may be a read error. The CDR3 bases are TGCGGCGCCCTCCGTTCTAGCTCCTACGAGCAGTACTTC. Its translation is CGALRSSSYEQYF. The chain uses TRBV29-1 and TRBJ2-7; no definite D call. The length of the CDR3 is 13 residues. Looked up from germline, CDR1 is SQVTM and CDR2 is ANQGSEA.

This clonotype occurred many times. The V gene is TRBV29-1, the J gene TRBJ2-3; the D is unclear. Trimming took 1 base from V and 1 from J, leaving 6 bases between them. Germline V gene sequence: CDR1 SQVTM, CDR2 ANQGSEA. CDR3 length: 13 amino acids. The CDR3 nucleotides read TGCAGCGTTGAAGTTGCAGGCACAGATACGCAGTATTTT. Amino acid sequence: CSVEVAGTDTQYF.

The chain recombines TRBV20-1 with TRBJ2-3, with 15 bases fitting TRBD2. Germline V gene sequence: CDR1 DFQATT, CDR2 SNEGSKA (reference sequence). Unmatched junction bases numbered 8, after V lost 6 bases and J lost 4 bases. The CDR3 has 16 amino acids. The CDR3 bases are TGCAGTGCAAACAGGGGACTAGCGGGGGGACCAGATACGCAGTATTTT. Amino acids: CSANRGLAGGPDTQYF.

This clonotype showed up many times. The gene calls are TRBV12-5 and TRBJ2-7; the D call may be TRBD1 or TRBD2 (5 bases each). Germline-derived CDR1 and CDR2 are LGHNT and FRNRAP. V lost 2 bases and J 6 bases, leaving 8 bases between the germline ends. The CDR3 is 12 amino acids. The CDR3 DNA reads as TGTGCTAGTGGTTTGTACGGGGCCGAGCAGTACTTC. Translation gives CASGLYGAEQYF.

This clonotype has ten or more counts. The chain combines TRBV25-1 with TRBJ2-7, with 9 bases that match TRBD2. The germline V gene has CDR1 MGHDK and CDR2 SYGVNS. This CDR3 has 14 amino acids. Trimming cost V 1 base and J 4 bases; bases outside gene matches: 2. The CDR3 DNA reads TGTGCCAGCAGTGAATCAGCGGGGGGTTACGAGCAGTACTTC. Translated: CASSESAGGYEQYF.

This clonotype was found a few times. The chain has TRBV21-1 and TRBJ1-3; TRBD1 is the table's D call and was not checked against the DNA. TRBV21-1 has pseudogene status. The CDR3 is 17 amino acids. For the CDR3, the DNA is TGTGCCAGCAGCAACGGCCAGGGACAAAACTCTGGAAACACCATATATTTT. Residues: CASSNGQGQNSGNTIYF.

This clonotype was detected only a few times. J is TRBJ1-6 and V is TRBV20-1, with a possible D match to TRBD1 (6 bases). Germline assignment: CDR1 DFQATT and CDR2 SNEGSKA (reference sequence). Trimming took off 5 bases at V and 6 bases at J, with 14 bases between the two ends. This CDR3 is built from 14 residues. The CDR3 region has the DNA TGCAGTGCTGCATCGGGACATTTTAATTCACCCCTCCACTTT. Its translation: CSAASGHFNSPLHF.

The chain combines TRBV20-1 with TRBJ2-3, with 11 bases that match TRBD2. The CDR3 has 16 residues. Germline V CDR1 and CDR2: DFQATT, SNEGSKA (reference sequence). V trimming: 0 bases; J trimming: 3 bases; junction bases outside the gene matches: 5. This chain's CDR3 is CSARDTASGRTDTQYF. DNA for the CDR3: TGCAGTGCTAGAGATACGGCTAGCGGGAGGACAGATACGCAGTATTTT.

This sequence joins TRBV7-9 and TRBJ2-7; TRBD2 agrees at 7 bases. This CDR3 spans 14 amino acids. Germline CDR1 SEHNR, CDR2 FQNEAQ (reference sequence). V was pared by 5 bases and J by 5 bases, with 9 bases of the junction left unmatched. The CDR3 DNA follows: TGTGCCAGCAGCCCTCGGGAACGGGGGGACGAGCAGTACTTC. Translated: CASSPRERGDEQYF.

This clonotype was seen repeatedly, ten times or more. The genes are TRBV12-3 or TRBV12-4 and TRBJ1-1; D is unclear. This CDR3 is 11 amino acids long. V was clipped by 5 bases and J by 7 bases, with 8 bases between them. The CDR3 protein is CASSLRDEAFF. Here the CDR3 DNA reads TGTGCCAGCAGTCTTAGAGATGAAGCTTTCTTT.

This clonotype came up a few times. This chain connects TRBV6-2 or TRBV6-3 to TRBJ2-1, with D uncertain. Germline CDR1 is MNHEY and CDR2 is SVGEGT. This CDR3 spans 14 amino acids. Trimming stripped 4 bases from V and 1 base from J, with 8 bases between. Here the CDR3 DNA reads TGTGCCAGCAGTTCGATGGGATCCTACAATGAGCAGTTCTTC. It is translated as CASSSMGSYNEQFF.

On this clonotype: No conserved phenylalanine or tryptophan is present at the end of the CDR3, so a read error is the likely explanation. V gene TRBV6-2 or TRBV6-3 combines with J gene TRBJ1-2; 7 positions match TRBD1. Germline trimming cut 7 bases from V and 5 bases from J; bases unmatched to any gene: 10. The CDR3 sequence is 14 residues long. Looked up from germline, CDR1 is MNHEY and CDR2 is SVGEGT. The DNA of the CDR3 is TGTGCCAGCATTCCGTGGACAGGCGATTATGGCTACACCTCC. Residues: CASIPWTGDYGYTS.

Only one count was recorded for this clonotype. A clone one base away is much larger, so this may be a read error. The rearrangement uses TRBV15 and TRBJ1-5; no reliable D call. Germline-derived CDR1 and CDR2 are LNHNV and YYDKDF (reference sequence). The CDR3 has 18 amino acids. CDR3 DNA sequence: TGTGCCACCAGCGGAGAGTCGACTCGCATATATAGCAATCAGCCCCAGCATTTT. It is translated as CATSGESTRIYSNQPQHF.